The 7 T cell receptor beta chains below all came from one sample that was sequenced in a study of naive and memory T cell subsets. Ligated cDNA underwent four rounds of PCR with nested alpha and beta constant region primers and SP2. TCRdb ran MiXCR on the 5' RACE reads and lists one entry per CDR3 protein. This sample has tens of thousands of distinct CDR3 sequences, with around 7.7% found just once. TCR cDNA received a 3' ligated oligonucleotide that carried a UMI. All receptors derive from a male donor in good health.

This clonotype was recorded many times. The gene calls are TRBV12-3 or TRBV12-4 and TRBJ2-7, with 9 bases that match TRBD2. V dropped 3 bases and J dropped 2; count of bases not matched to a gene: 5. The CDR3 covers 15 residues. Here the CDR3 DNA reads TGTGCCAGCAGTTTTTCGGCTAGCGGGGCCTACGAGCAGTACTTC. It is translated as CASSFSASGAYEQYF.

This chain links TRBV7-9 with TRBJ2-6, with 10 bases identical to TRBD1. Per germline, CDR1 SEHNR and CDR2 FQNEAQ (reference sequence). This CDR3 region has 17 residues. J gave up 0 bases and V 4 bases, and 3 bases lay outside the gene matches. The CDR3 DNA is TGTGCCAGCAGCTCCGGGACAGGGGTCTCTGGGGCCAACGTCCTGACTTTC. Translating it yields CASSSGTGVSGANVLTF.

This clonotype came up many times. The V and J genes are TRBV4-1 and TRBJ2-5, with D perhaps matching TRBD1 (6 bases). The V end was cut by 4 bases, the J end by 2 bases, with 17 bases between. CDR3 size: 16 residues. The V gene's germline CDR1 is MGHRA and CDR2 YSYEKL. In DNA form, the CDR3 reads TGCGCCAGCAGCCCCCAGGGGCAGGTCGCGCAAGAGACCCAGTACTTC. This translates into CASSPQGQVAQETQYF.

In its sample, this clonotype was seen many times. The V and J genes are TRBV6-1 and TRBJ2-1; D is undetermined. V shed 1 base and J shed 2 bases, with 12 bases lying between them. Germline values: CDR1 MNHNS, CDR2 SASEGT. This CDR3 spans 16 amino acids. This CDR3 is CASSEGDGIAYNEQFF. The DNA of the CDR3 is TGTGCCAGCAGTGAAGGAGACGGAATAGCCTACAATGAGCAGTTCTTC.

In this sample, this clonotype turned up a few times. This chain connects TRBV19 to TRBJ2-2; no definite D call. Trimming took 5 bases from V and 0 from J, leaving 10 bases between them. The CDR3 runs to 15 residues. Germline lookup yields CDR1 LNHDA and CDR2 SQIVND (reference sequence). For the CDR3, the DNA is TGTGCCAGTAGTCCGGCCCTCCCGAACACCGGGGAGCTGTTTTTT. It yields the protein CASSPALPNTGELFF.

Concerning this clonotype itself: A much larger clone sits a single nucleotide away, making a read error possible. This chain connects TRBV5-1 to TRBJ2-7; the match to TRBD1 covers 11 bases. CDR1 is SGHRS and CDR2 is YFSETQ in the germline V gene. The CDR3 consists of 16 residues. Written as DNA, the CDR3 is TGCGCCAGAAGCTTGTGGACCGGACAGGGGGCGCGAGAGCAGTACTTC. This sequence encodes CARSLWTGQGAREQYF.

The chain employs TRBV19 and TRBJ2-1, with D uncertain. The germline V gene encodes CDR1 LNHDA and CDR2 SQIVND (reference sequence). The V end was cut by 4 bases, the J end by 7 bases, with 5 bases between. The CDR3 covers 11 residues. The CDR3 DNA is TGTGCCAGTAGTACCCCAAATGAGCAGTTCTTC. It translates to CASSTPNEQFF.